A selection of T cell receptor beta chains follows, all from one sample in a study of blood T cell repertoires in COVID-19. The repertoire was sequenced with immunoSEQ multiplex PCR; TCRdb's copy has only in-frame clones and lacks some. The profile shows roughly 150,000 clones, around 79% of them singletons. Sequencing used PBMCs or T cells enriched from blood (not recorded which). The receptors come from a woman in her seventies in a cohort exposed to, infected with or recovered from COVID-19 (not recorded which). The CDR3 runs from the conserved cysteine through the conserved F or W. Each record gives: clone size, D gene, J gene, V gene, CDR3 DNA, CDR3 protein. A D gene is named only where the DNA matches it firmly. Some rows have no size entry. The others give once, few or many, or a class for an expanded clone.

>NA|TRBD1|TRBJ2-1|TRBV4-2
TGTGCCAGCAGCCAAGGGGACAGGGTTCTCTACAATGAGCAGTTCTTC
CASSQGDRVLYNEQFF
>NA|NA|TRBJ2-2|TRBV10-2
TGCGCCAGCGGTGGAACGGAGGCCGGGGAGCTGTTTTTT
CASGGTEAGELFF
>NA|TRBD1|TRBJ1-2|TRBV29-1
TGCAGCACTACCCCGTTCGACAGGGCGGGGGGCTACACCTTC
CSTTPFDRAGGYTF
>NA|NA|TRBJ2-1|TRBV27
TGTGCCAGCAGTATAGGGACTCACAATGAGCAGTTCTTC
CASSIGTHNEQFF
>few|NA|TRBJ1-3|TRBV7-6
TGTGCCAGCAGCTTAGGGCAAATCTCTGGAAACACCATATATTTT
CASSLGQISGNTIYF
>NA|NA|TRBJ1-6|TRBV3-1/TRBV3-2
TGTGCCAGCAGCCAGAGAGGTGGAGGGGATTTTTCACCCCTCCACTTT
CASSQRGGGDFSPLHF
>few|TRBD2|TRBJ2-2|TRBV6-1
TGTGCCAGCAGTGTGCTAGCGGGAGGGGCCGGCACCGGGGAGCTGTTTTTT
CASSVLAGGAGTGELFF
>NA|TRBD2|TRBJ2-3|TRBV19
TGTGCCAGTAGCTGGCCGACTAGCGGGAGGGTAGATACGCAGTATTTT
CASSWPTSGRVDTQYF
>NA|TRBD2|TRBJ2-1|TRBV10-3
TGTGCCACGTTAGCGGGAGCTAGGAATGAGCAGTTCTTC
CATLAGARNEQFF
>NA|NA|TRBJ2-7|TRBV7-9
TGTGCCAGCAGCTTAGCAGGGGGGGCCTTTTACGAGCAGTACTTC
CASSLAGGAFYEQYF
>NA|NA|TRBJ2-2|TRBV20-1
TGCAGTGCTAGTCGAGGTGCGAACACCGGGGAGCTGTTTTTT
CSASRGANTGELFF
>NA|TRBD2|TRBJ2-3|TRBV19
TGTGCCAGTAGTATTCCCCTGACTAGCGGCTATACGCAGTATTTT
CASSIPLTSGYTQYF
>few|TRBD2|TRBJ2-5|TRBV7-3
TGTGCCAGCAGCGCCGGGACTAGCGGGAGAGAGACCCAGTACTTC
CASSAGTSGRETQYF
>NA|TRBD2|TRBJ2-5|TRBV12-5
TGTGCTAGTGGTTTGCCCCGGACTAGCGGGAGCGTGGAGACCCAGTACTTC
CASGLPRTSGSVETQYF
>once|NA|TRBJ2-5|TRBV7-9
TGTGCCAGCAGCTTATCTCGGGAGCCTGGGGAGACCCAGTACTTC
CASSLSREPGETQYF
>NA|NA|TRBJ1-4|TRBV7-2
TGTGCCAGCAGCTTTTCACGGACTAATGAAAAACTGTTTTTT
CASSFSRTNEKLFF
>once|TRBD2|TRBJ2-5|TRBV7-9
TGTGCCAGCAGCCGACTAGCCGCCGAGACCCAGTACTTC
CASSRLAAETQYF
>NA|TRBD2|TRBJ2-3|TRBV27
TGTGCCAGCAGTCCTTATTCTATAGCGGGGCCCCGCACAGATACGCAGTATTTT
CASSPYSIAGPRTDTQYF
>NA|TRBD2|TRBJ2-7|TRBV7-2
TGTGCCAGCAGCTTAGCTAGCGGGAAGTACGAGCAGTACTTC
CASSLASGKYEQYF
>NA|TRBD1|TRBJ1-1|TRBV11-2
TGTGCCAGCAGTCCCCGACAGGGCCCCTTCGCGTGGACTGAAGCTTTCTTT
CASSPRQGPFAWTEAFF
>NA|NA|TRBJ1-2|TRBV27
TGTGCCAGCAGTTTCCCGGACAGTATTGGCTACACCTTC
CASSFPDSIGYTF
>NA|TRBD2|TRBJ2-1|TRBV28
TGTGCCAGCAGTACCCTAGCGGGAGGAATGAATGAGCAGTTCTTC
CASSTLAGGMNEQFF
>NA|TRBD2|TRBJ2-5|TRBV24-1
TGTGCCACCAGTGACCCTCTAGCGGGAGGAGAGACCCAGTACTTC
CATSDPLAGGETQYF
>once|NA|TRBJ2-5|TRBV10-1
TGCGCCAGCAGTGCACAGCGGGAGACCCAGTACTTC
CASSAQRETQYF
>NA|NA|TRBJ1-3|TRBV6-2/TRBV6-3
TGTGCCAGCAGCCTGGACAGTCGCCGGGGAAACACCATATATTTT
CASSLDSRRGNTIYF
>NA|TRBD1|TRBJ2-5|TRBV29-1
TGCAGCGTTGGACAGGGCTCATCCAAAGAGACCCAGTACTTC
CSVGQGSSKETQYF
>NA|NA|TRBJ2-7|TRBV14
TGTGCCAGCAGCCAATTAAATGGGGCAGGGCAGTACTTC
CASSQLNGAGQYF
>NA|TRBD1|TRBJ2-7|TRBV5-5
TGTGCCAGCAGCCTAGGACAGGGGCTCTCTATCGAGCAGTACTTC
CASSLGQGLSIEQYF
>NA|TRBD2|TRBJ2-1|TRBV10-3
TGTGCCATCAGTGAGTTGACCATAGCGGGATACTACAATGAGCAGTTCTTC
CAISELTIAGYYNEQFF
>NA|TRBD2|TRBJ2-7|TRBV5-6
TGTGCCAGCAGCCGACTAGCGGGAGTTGAGCAGTACTTC
CASSRLAGVEQYF
>NA|TRBD1|TRBJ2-1|TRBV7-9
TGTGCCAGCAGCCCACAGGGGGCTGGCAATGAGCAGTTCTTC
CASSPQGAGNEQFF
>NA|NA|TRBJ1-1|TRBV28
TGTGCCAGCAGTTTACGGCCGGGGGGCACTGAAGCTTTCTTT
CASSLRPGGTEAFF
>NA|NA|TRBJ1-1|TRBV5-1
TGCGCCAGCAGCTTAGTCGGTGCGGGGCTCGCTGAAGCTTTCTTT
CASSLVGAGLAEAFF
>once|TRBD1|TRBJ1-4|TRBV28
TGTGCCAGCAGTTCGACAGGGTTACGTGAAAAACTGTTTTTT
CASSSTGLREKLFF
>NA|TRBD2|TRBJ2-3|TRBV7-2
TGTGCCAGCAGCCGGCGTGGGCGCGGGAGGGACACAGATACGCAGTATTTT
CASSRRGRGRDTDTQYF
>few|TRBD2|TRBJ2-1|TRBV19
TGTGCCAGTAGTCCCTCCGGGACTAGCGGAGTCCGAGAGCAGTTCTTC
CASSPSGTSGVREQFF
>NA|NA|TRBJ2-6|TRBV24-1
TGTGCCACCAGTGATACGACAGGTGGGAGCTCTGGGGCCAACGTCCTGACTTTC
CATSDTTGGSSGANVLTF
>NA|NA|TRBJ2-1|TRBV7-2
TGTGCCAGCAGCTCCCCCCGGGGCGGGGCCTTTAGCTCCTACAATGAGCAGTTCTTC
CASSSPRGGAFSSYNEQFF
>NA|NA|TRBJ1-2|TRBV19
TGTGCCAGTAGTTCAGGGGAGGGCCTTTATGGCTACACCTTC
CASSSGEGLYGYTF
>few|TRBD1|TRBJ2-2|TRBV27
TGTGCCAGCAGTTTCCGACAGGGCACCGGGGAGCTGTTTTTT
CASSFRQGTGELFF
>few|TRBD2|TRBJ2-3|TRBV29-1
TGCAGCGTTGGACCAGCGGGAGAAGATACGCAGTATTTT
CSVGPAGEDTQYF
>NA|TRBD1|TRBJ1-1|TRBV7-8
TGTGCCAGCCAACCCTGGGGGACAGGGACGAATGAAGCTTTCTTT
CASQPWGTGTNEAFF
>once|TRBD1|TRBJ2-5|TRBV6-6
TGTGCCAGCAGTTACTCCAGGGGGCAAAAAGAGACCCAGTACTTC
CASSYSRGQKETQYF